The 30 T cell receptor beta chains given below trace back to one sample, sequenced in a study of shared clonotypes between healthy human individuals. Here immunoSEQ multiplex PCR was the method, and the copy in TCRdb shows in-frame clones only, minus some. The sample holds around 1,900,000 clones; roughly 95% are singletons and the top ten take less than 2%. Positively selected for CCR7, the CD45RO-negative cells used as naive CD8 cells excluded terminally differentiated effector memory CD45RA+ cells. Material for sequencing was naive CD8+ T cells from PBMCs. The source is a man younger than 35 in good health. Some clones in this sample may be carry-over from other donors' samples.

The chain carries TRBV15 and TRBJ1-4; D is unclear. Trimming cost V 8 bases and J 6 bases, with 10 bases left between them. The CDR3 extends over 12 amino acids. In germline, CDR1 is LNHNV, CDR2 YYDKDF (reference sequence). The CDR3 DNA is TGTGCCACCCGCCAAGATTATGAAAAACTGTTTTTT. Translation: CATRQDYEKLFF.

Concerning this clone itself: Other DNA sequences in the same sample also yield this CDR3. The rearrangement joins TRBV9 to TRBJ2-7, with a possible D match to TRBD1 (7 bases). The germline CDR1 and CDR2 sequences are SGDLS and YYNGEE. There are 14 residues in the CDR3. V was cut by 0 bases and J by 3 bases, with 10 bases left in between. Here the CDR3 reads CASSVGQGGYEQYF. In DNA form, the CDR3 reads TGTGCCAGCAGCGTAGGTCAGGGGGGCTACGAGCAGTACTTC. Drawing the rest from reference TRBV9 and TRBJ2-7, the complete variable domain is DSGVTQTPKHLITATGQRVTLRCSPRSGDLSVYWYQQSLDQGLQFLIQYYNGEERAKGNILERFSAQQFPDLHSELNLSSLELGDSALYFCASSVGQGGYEQYFGPGTRLTVT.

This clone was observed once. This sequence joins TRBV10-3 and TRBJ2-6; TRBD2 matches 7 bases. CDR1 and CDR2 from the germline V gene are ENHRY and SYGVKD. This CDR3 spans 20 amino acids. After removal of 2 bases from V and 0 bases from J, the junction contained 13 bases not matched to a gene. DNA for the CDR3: TGTGCCATCAGTGAGAAGCCGGGACTACAGGCCCCCTCTGGGGCCAACGTCCTGACTTTC. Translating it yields CAISEKPGLQAPSGANVLTF.

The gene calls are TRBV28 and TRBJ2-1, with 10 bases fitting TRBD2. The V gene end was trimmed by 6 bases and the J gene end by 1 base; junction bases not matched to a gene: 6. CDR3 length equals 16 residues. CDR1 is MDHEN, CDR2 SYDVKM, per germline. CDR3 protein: CASSPLTSGSYNEQFF. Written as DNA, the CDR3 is TGTGCCAGCAGCCCGCTGACTAGCGGGTCCTACAATGAGCAGTTCTTC.

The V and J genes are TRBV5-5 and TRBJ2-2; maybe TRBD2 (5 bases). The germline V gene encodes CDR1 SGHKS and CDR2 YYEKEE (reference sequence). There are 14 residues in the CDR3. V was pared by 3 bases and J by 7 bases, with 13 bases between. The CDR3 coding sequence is TGTGCCAGCAGCTCTGGACTCTATTTCGGGGAGCTGTTTTTT. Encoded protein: CASSSGLYFGELFF.

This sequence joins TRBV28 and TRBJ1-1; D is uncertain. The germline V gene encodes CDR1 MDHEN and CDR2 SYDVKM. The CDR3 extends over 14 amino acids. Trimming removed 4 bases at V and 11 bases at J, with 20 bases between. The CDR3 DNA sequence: TGTGCCAGCAGTTCCCTAAGCCATATGTATCCGGCTTTCTTT. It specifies CASSSLSHMYPAFF.

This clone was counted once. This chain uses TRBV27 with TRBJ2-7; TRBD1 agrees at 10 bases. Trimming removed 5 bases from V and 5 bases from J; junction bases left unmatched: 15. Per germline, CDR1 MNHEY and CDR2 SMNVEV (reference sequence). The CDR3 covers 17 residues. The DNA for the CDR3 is TGTGCCAGCAGTCTCTCAGCCGGGACAGGGGTTTCCCACGAGCAGTACTTC. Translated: CASSLSAGTGVSHEQYF.

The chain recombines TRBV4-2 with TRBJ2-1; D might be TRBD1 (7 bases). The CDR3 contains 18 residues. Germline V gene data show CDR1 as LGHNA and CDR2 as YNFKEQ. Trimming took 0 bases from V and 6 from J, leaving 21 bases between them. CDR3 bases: TGTGCCAGCAGCCAAGATCTCCCTACAGGGGTGGGGGGCAATGAGCAGTTCTTC. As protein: CASSQDLPTGVGGNEQFF.

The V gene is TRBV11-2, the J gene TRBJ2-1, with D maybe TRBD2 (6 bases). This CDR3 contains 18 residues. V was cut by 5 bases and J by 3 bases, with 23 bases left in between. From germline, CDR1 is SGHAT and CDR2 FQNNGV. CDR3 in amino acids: CASSQIGASALSYNEQFF. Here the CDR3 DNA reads TGTGCCAGCAGCCAAATCGGGGCTAGCGCACTAAGCTACAATGAGCAGTTCTTC.

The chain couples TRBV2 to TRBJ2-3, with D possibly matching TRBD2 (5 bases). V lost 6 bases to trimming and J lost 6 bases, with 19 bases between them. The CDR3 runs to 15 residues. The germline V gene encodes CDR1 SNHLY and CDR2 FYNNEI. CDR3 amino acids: CASSNRELGQDTQYF. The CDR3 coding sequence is TGTGCCAGCAGCAACCGGGAACTGGGTCAGGATACGCAGTATTTT.

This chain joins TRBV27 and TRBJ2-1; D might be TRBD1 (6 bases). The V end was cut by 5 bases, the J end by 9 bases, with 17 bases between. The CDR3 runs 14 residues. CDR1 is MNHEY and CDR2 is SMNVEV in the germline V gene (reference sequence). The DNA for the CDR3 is TGTGCCAGCAGTCCCGGACAGTTTGTCGGTGAGCAGTTCTTC. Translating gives CASSPGQFVGEQFF.

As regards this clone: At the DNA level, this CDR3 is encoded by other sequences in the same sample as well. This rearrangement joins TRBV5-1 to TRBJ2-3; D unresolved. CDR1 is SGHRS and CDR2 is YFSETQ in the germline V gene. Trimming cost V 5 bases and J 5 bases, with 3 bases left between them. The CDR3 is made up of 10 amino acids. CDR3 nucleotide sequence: TGCGCCAGCAGGGGAGATACGCAGTATTTT. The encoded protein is CASRGDTQYF.

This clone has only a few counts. CDR3 nucleotides: TGTGCCAGCAGTTCCTACCCAGGGGGTCCCCAAAAGGATGGCTACACCTTC. Translation gives CASSSYPGGPQKDGYTF. The rearrangement joins TRBV27 to TRBJ1-2; 7 nucleotides align to TRBD1. V was clipped by 4 bases and J by 6 bases; unmatched bases: 17. The CDR3 runs to 17 residues. Germline V gene lookup returns CDR1 MNHEY and CDR2 SMNVEV (reference sequence).

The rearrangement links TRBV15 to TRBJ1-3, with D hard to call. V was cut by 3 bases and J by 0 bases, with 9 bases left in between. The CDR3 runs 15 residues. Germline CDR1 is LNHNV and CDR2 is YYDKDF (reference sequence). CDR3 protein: CATSSRLFSGNTIYF. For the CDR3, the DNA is TGTGCCACCAGCAGTCGACTGTTCTCTGGAAACACCATATATTTT.

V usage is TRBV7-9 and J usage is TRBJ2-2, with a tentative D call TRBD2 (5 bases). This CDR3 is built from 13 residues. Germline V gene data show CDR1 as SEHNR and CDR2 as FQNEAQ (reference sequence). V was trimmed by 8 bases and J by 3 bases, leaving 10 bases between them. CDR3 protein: CASYGGHTGELFF. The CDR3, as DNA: TGTGCCAGCTACGGAGGTCACACCGGGGAGCTGTTTTTT.

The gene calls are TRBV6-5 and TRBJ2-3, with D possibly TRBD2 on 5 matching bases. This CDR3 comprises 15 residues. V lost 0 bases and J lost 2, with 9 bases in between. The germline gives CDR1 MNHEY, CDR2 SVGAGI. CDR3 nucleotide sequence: TGTGCCAGCAGTTACTCGATTCTAGCCACAGATACGCAGTATTTT. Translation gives CASSYSILATDTQYF.

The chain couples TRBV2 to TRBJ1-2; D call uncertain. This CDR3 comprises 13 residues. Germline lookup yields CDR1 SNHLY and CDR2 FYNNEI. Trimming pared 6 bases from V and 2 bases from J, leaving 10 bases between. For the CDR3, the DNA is TGTGCCAGCAGCGAATGGCTGAACTATGGCTACACCTTC. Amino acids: CASSEWLNYGYTF.

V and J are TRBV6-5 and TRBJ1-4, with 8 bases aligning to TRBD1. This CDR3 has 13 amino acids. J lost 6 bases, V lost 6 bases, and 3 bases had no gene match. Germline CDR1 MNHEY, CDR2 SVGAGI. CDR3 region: CASSTDRDEKLFF. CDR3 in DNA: TGTGCCAGCAGCACGGACAGGGATGAAAAACTGTTTTTT.

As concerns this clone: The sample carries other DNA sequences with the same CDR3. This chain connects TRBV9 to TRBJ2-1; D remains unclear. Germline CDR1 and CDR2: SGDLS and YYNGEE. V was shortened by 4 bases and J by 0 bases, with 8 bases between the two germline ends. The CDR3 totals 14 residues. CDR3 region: CASSPQSSYNEQFF. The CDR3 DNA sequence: TGTGCCAGCAGCCCGCAGAGCTCCTACAATGAGCAGTTCTTC.

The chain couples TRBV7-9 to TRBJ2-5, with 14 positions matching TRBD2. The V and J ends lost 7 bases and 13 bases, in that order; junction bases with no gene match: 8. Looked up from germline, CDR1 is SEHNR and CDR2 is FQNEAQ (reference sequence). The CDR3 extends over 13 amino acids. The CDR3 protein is CASTGTSGSERYF. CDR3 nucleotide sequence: TGTGCCAGCACCGGGACTAGCGGGAGTGAACGGTACTTC.

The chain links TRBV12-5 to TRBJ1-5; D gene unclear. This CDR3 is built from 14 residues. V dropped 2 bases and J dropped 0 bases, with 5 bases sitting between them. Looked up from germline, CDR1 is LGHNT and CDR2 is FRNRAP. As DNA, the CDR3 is TGTGCTAGTGGTTTGTTTCCTAGCAATCAGCCCCAGCATTTT. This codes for CASGLFPSNQPQHF.

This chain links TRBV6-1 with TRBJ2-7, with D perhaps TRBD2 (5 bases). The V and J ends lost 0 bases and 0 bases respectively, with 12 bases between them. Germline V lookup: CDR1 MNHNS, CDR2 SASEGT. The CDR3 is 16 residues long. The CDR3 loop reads CASSEALPGFSYEQYF. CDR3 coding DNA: TGTGCCAGCAGTGAAGCGCTTCCGGGGTTCTCCTACGAGCAGTACTTC.

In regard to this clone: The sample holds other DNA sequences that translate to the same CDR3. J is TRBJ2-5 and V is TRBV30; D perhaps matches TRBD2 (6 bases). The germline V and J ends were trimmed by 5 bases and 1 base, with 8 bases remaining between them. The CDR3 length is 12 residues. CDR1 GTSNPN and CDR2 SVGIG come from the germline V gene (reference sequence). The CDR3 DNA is TGTGCCTGGTCGGGGGTCCAAGAGACCCAGTACTTC. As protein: CAWSGVQETQYF.

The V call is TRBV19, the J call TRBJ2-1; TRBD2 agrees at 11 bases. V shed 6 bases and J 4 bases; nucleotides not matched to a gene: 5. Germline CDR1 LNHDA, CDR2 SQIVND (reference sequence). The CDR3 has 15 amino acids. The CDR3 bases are TGTGCCAGTAGAATTACTAGCGGGGGTTACAATGAGCAGTTCTTC. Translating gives CASRITSGGYNEQFF.

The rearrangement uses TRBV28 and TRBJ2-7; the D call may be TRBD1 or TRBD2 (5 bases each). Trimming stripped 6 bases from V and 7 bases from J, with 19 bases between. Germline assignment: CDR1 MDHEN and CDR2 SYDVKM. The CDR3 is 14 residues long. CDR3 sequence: CASSLTGSPGEQYF. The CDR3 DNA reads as TGTGCCAGCAGCCTAACAGGTTCCCCGGGGGAGCAGTACTTC.

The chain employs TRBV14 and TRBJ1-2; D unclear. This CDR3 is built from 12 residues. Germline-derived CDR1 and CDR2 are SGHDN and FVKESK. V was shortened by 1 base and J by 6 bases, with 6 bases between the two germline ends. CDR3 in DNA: TGTGCCAGCAGCCAAGGAAGAAATGGCTACACCTTC. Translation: CASSQGRNGYTF. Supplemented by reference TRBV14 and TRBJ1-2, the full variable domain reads EAGVTQFPSHSVIEKGQTVTLRCDPISGHDNLYWYRRVMGKEIKFLLHFVKESKQDESGMPNNRFLAERTGGTYSTLKVQPAELEDSGVYFCASSQGRNGYTFGSGTRLTVV.

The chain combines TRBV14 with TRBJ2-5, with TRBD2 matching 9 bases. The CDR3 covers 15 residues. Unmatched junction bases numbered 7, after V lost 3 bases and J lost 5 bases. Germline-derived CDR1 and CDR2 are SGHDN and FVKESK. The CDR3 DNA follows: TGTGCCAGCAGCCACCGACTAGCGGCTGTCGAGACCCAGTACTTC. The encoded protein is CASSHRLAAVETQYF. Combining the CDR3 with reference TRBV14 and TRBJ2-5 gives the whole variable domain EAGVTQFPSHSVIEKGQTVTLRCDPISGHDNLYWYRRVMGKEIKFLLHFVKESKQDESGMPNNRFLAERTGGTYSTLKVQPAELEDSGVYFCASSHRLAAVETQYFGPGTRLLVL.

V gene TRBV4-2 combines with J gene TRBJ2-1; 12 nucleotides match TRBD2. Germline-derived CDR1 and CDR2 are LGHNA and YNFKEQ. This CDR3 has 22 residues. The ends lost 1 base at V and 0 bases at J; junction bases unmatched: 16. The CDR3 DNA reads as TGTGCCAGCAGCCAAGTTGGTCTAGCGGGAGGGCCCGAGGGTTTCTCCTACAATGAGCAGTTCTTC. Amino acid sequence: CASSQVGLAGGPEGFSYNEQFF.

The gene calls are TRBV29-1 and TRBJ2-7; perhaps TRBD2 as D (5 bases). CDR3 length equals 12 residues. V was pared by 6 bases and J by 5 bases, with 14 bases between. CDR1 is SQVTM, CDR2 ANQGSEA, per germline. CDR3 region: CSVAEAYNEQYF. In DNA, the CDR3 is TGCAGCGTGGCGGAGGCTTACAACGAGCAGTACTTC.

The CDR3 here is CASSPLEVRNTEAFF. The CDR3 DNA is TGTGCCAGCAGTCCGCTCGAGGTCCGCAACACTGAAGCTTTCTTT. The chain links TRBV6-5 to TRBJ1-1; no reliable D call. Germline V lookup: CDR1 MNHEY, CDR2 SVGAGI. This CDR3 has 15 amino acids. Trimming took off 5 bases at V and 2 bases at J, with 15 bases between the two ends.